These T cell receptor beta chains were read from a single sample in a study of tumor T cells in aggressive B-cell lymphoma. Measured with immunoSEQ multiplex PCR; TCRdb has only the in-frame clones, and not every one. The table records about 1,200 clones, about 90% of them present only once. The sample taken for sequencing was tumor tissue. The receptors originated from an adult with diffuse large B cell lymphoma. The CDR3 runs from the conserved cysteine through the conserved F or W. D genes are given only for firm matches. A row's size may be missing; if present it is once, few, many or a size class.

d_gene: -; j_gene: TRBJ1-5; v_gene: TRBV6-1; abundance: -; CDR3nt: TGTGCCGCGGGAAATCAGCCCCAGCATTTT; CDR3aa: CAAGNQPQHF
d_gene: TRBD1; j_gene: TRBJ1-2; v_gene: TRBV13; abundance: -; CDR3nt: TGTGCCAGCAGCTTCCGGACAGGGGAGAGTGGCTACACCTTC; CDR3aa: CASSFRTGESGYTF
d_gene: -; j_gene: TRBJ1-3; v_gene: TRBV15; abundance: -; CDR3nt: TGTGCCACCAGCAGAGGCGGAGGGAAATCTGGAAACACCATATATTTT; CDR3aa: CATSRGGGKSGNTIYF
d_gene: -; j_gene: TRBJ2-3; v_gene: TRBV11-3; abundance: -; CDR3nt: TGTGCCAGCAGCTCCTCAGATACGCAGTATTTT; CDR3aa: CASSSSDTQYF
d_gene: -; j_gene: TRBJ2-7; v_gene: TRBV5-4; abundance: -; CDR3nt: TGTGCCAGCAGCCTCGGAGAGGCTCCCTACGAGCAGTACTTC; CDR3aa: CASSLGEAPYEQYF
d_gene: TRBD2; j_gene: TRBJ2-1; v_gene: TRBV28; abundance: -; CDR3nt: TGTGCCAGCAGTCCCGGGACTAGCGAATACAATGAGCAGTTCTTC; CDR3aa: CASSPGTSEYNEQFF
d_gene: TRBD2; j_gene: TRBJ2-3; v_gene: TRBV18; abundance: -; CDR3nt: TGTGCCAGCTCACCACGTTTACTAGCGGGAGCTACAGATACGCAGTATTTT; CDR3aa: CASSPRLLAGATDTQYF
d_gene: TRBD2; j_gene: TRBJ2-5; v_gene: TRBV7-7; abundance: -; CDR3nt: TGTGCCAGCAGCTTAGGACTAGCGGTCCAAGAGACCCAGTACTTC; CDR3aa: CASSLGLAVQETQYF
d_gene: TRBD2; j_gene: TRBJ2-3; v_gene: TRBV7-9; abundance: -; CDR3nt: TGTGCCAGCAGCCCATGGGGGGAGGGACCAGATACGCAGTATTTT; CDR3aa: CASSPWGEGPDTQYF
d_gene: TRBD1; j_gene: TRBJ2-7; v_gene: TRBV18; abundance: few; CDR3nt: TGTGCCAGCTCGCCGGGACAGGGCGACGAGCAGTACTTC; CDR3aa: CASSPGQGDEQYF
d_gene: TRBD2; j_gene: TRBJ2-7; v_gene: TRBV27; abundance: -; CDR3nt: TGTGCCAGCAGTCCTTGGAAAGCGGGAGTTTCCTACGAGCAGTACTTC; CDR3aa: CASSPWKAGVSYEQYF
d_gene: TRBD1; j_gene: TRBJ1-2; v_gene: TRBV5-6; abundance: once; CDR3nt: TGTGCCAGCAGTCCCCAGGGGGCGGGTGGCTACACCTTC; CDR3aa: CASSPQGAGGYTF
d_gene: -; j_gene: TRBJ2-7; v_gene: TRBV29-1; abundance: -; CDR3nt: TGCAGCGTTGAAGGGAAGACTGACTCCTACGAGCAGTACTTC; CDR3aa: CSVEGKTDSYEQYF
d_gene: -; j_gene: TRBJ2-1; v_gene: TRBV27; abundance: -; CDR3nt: TGTGCCAGCAGTTCAGCAGGCAATGAGCAGTTCTTC; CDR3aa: CASSSAGNEQFF
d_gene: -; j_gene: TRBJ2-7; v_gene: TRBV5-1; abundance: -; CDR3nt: TGCGCCAGCAGCACCGGGGACTTAGCGTCGGGGCAGTACTTC; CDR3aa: CASSTGDLASGQYF
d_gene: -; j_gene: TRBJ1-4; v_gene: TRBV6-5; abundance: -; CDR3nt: TGTGCCAGCAGGGGTAGGGGAACTAATGAAAAACTGTTTTTT; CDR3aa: CASRGRGTNEKLFF
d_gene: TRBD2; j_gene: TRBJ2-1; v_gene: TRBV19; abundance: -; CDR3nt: TGTGCCAGTACCCGTCCCAGGGCTAGCGGGGGTAATGAGCAGTTCTTC; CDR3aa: CASTRPRASGGNEQFF
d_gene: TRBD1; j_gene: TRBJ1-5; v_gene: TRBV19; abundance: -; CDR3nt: TGTGCCAGTAGTGACCACAGGGGAGGCAATCAGCCCCAGCATTTT; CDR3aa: CASSDHRGGNQPQHF
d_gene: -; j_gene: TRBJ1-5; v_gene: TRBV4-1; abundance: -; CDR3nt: TGCGCCAGCAGCCAAGATCGAGGGAATCAGCCCCAGCATTTT; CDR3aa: CASSQDRGNQPQHF
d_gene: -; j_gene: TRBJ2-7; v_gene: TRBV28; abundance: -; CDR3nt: TGTGCCAGCAGTCCCAGGGTTGTGGCGGGGTGGGCCTACGAGCAGTACTTC; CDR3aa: CASSPRVVAGWAYEQYF
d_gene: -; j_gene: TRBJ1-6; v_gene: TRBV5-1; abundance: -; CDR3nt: TGCGCCAGCAGGCTATCTCAGGGGAGGGAAACACCCCTCCACTTT; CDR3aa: CASRLSQGRETPLHF
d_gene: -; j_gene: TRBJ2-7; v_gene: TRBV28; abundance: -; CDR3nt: TGTGCCAGCAGTTTATCTCGTGGTCGAGGGTCCTACGAGCAGTACTTC; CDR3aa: CASSLSRGRGSYEQYF
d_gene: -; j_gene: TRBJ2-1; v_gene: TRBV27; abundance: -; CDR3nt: TGTGCCAGCAGACACCGCTTCTACAATGAGCAGTTCTTC; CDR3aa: CASRHRFYNEQFF
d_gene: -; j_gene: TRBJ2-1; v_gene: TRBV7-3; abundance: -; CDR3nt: TGTGCCAGCAGCTTAAGAGGGAGCTCCTACAATGAGCAGTTCTTC; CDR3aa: CASSLRGSSYNEQFF
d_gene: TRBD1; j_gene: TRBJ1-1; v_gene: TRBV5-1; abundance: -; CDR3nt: TGCGCCAGCAGCCCTCGGCCCGGGACAGCTTCGAACACTGAAGCTTTCTTT; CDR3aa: CASSPRPGTASNTEAFF
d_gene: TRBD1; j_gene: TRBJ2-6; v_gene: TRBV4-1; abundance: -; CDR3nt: TGCGCCAGCAGTACCGGGACAGGGCAAACTGGGGCCAACGTCCTGACTTTC; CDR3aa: CASSTGTGQTGANVLTF
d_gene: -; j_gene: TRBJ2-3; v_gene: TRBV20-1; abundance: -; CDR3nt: TGCAGTGTAAGGGAGCCCCCTACGCAGTATTTT; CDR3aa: CSVREPPTQYF